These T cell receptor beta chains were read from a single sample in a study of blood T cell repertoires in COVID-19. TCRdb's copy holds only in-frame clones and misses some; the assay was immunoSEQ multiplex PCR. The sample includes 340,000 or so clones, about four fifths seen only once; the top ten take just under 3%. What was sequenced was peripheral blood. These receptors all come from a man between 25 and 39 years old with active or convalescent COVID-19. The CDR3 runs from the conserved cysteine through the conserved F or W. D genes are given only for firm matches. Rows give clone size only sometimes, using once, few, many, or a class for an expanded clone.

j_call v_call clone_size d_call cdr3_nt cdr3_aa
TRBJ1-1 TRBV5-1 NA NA TGCGCCAGCAGCGATCCCTCGGGAGCTTTCTTT CASSDPSGAFF
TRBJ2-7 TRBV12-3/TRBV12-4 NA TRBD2 TGTGCCAGCAGGGATTTCGGGGGGGACGAGCAGTACTTC CASRDFGGDEQYF
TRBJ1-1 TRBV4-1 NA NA TGCGCCAGCAGCAATCAAGCCATGAACACTGAAGCTTTCTTT CASSNQAMNTEAFF
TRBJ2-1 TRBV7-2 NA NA TGTGCCAGCAGCTTTGGACATCTATCCTACAATGAGCAGTTCTTC CASSFGHLSYNEQFF
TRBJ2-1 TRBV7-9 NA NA TGTGCCAGCAGCTTAGACCCCCAAGCTTCGGAGTTCTTC CASSLDPQASEFF
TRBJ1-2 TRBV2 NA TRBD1 TGTGCCAGCAGTGAAGGTTCTGGGACAGGGACTGGCTACACCTTC CASSEGSGTGTGYTF
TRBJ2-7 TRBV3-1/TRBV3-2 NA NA TGTGCCAGCAGCCAAGCGCCGGGACAATCGAACGAGCAGTACTTC CASSQAPGQSNEQYF
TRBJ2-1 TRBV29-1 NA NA TGCAGCGGTCGTGAGCAGTTCTTC CSGREQFF
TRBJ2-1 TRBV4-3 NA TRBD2 TGCGCCAGCAGCTATAGCGGGAGTTCCCACAATGAGCAGTTCTTC CASSYSGSSHNEQFF
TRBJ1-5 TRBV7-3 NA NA TGTGCCAGCAGCTTAAGATGGGGAGACTCCTCAAGGACTCAGCCCCAGCATTTT CASSLRWGDSSRTQPQHF
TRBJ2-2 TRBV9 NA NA TGTGCCAGCAGCGTAGTCCCACGGGGCACCGGGGAGCTGTTTTTT CASSVVPRGTGELFF
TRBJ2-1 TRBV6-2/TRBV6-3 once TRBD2 TGTGCCAGCAGTTTTAGCGGGGGGGGCAGCTCCTACAATGAGCAGTTCTTC CASSFSGGGSSYNEQFF
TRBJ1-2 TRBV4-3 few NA TGCGCCAGCAGCCAAGAAATAGGGGCCCGCTATGGCTACACCTTC CASSQEIGARYGYTF
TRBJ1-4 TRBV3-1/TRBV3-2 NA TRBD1 TGTGCCAGCAGCGCCTCAGGGGGTTCTGAAAAACTGTTTTTT CASSASGGSEKLFF
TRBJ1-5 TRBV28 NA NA TGTGCCAGCAGTTTATTGGGTACAGTGGATCAGCCCCAGCATTTT CASSLLGTVDQPQHF
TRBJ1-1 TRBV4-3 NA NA TGCGCCAGCAGCCACCACAGGGCCACTGAAGCTTTCTTT CASSHHRATEAFF
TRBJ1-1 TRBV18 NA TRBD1 TGTGCCAGCTCACCACGACAGGGGGCGACCACTGAAGCTTTCTTT CASSPRQGATTEAFF
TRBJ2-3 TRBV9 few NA TGTGCCAGCAGCGTAGCCCAAGATACGCAGTATTTT CASSVAQDTQYF
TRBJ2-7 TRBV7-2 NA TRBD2 TGTGCCAGCAGCTTAGCTAGCGGGAGTGCCAACGAGCAGTACTTC CASSLASGSANEQYF
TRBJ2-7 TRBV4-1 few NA TGCGCCAGCAGCCCCAGGGCGCCCTCCTACGAGCAGTACTTC CASSPRAPSYEQYF
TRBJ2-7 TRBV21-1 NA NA TGTGCCAGCAGCCTCCGGGGACCTGAGCGGGAGTGCTCCTACGAGCAGTACTTC CASSLRGPERECSYEQYF
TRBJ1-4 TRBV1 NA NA TGCACCAGCAGCCATACCCAGGGGGCGAGAACTAATGAAAAACTGTTTTTT CTSSHTQGARTNEKLFF
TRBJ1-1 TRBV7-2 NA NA TGTGCCAGCTTAAAGGACCGGGGCACTGAAGCTTTCTTT CASLKDRGTEAFF
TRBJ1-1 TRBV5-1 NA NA TGCGCCAGCAGCCGGGACACCTTGAACACTGAAGCTTTCTTT CASSRDTLNTEAFF
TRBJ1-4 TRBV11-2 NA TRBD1 TGTGCCAGCAGCGAGTACAGGGGAAAACTGTTTTTT CASSEYRGKLFF
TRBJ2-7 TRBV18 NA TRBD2 TGTGCCAGCTCACCTAGCGGGGGGGACGGCTACGAGCAGTACTTC CASSPSGGDGYEQYF
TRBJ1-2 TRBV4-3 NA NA TGCGCCAGCAGCCAAGAGGACGGGGGGCATGGCTACACCTTC CASSQEDGGHGYTF
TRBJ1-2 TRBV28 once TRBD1 TGTGCCAGCAGTTCAACCGCCGGGACAGGGGACTATGGCTACACCTTC CASSSTAGTGDYGYTF
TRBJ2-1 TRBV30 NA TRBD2 TGTGCCTGGACGGGAGGGCGGGGATCTAGCTCCTACAATGAGCAGTTCTTC CAWTGGRGSSSYNEQFF
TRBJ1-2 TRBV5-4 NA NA TGTGCCAGCAGCTTGGTGGGGGCGGAAGGCTACACCTTC CASSLVGAEGYTF
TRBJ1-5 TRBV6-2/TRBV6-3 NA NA TGTGCCAGCAGTTACGGGGCAGGAAGGGGCAATCAGCCCCAGCATTTT CASSYGAGRGNQPQHF
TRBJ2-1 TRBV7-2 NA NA TGTGCCAGCAGTAAAGGAGGGGGCACAGGCTACAATGAGCAGTTCTTC CASSKGGGTGYNEQFF
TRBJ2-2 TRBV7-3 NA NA TGTGCCAGCAGCTTAGGCATCTCCTCGGGGACCGGGGAGCTGTTTTTT CASSLGISSGTGELFF
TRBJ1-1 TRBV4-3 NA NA TGCGCCAGCAGCCGCGGCAGGGTGAACACTGAAGCTTTCTTT CASSRGRVNTEAFF
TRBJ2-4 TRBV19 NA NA TGTGCCAGTAGTAGGGTCACGGCAGGGCAAAGGGCCAAAAACATTCAGTACTTC CASSRVTAGQRAKNIQYF
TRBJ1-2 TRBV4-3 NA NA TGCGCCAGCAGCCAAGATATAGGCAGGGCAACGATGCACTATGGCTACACCTTC CASSQDIGRATMHYGYTF
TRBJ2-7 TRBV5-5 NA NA TGTGCCAGCAGCTTGTTGGTCAGGGCCTACGAGCAGTACTTC CASSLLVRAYEQYF
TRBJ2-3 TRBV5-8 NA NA TGTGCCAGCAACCTCGGGGGCACAGATACGCAGTATTTT CASNLGGTDTQYF
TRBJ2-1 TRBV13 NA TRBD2 TGTGCCAGCAGCTTTTCCAGCGGGAGGATCGATGAGCAGTTCTTC CASSFSSGRIDEQFF
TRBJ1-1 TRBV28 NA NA TGTGCCAGCAGTGCAGACACGAACACTGAAGCTTTCTTT CASSADTNTEAFF
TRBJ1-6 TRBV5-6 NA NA TGTGCCAGCAGCTCCCTACTGGGGGGGCTCGGTTCACCCCTCCACTTT CASSSLLGGLGSPLHF
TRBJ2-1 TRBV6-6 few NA TGTGCCAGCAGGACCAGTGGACAGTACAATGAGCAGTTCTTC CASRTSGQYNEQFF
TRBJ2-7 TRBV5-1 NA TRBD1 TGCGCCAGCAGCGTGCAGGGGGACAAGCAGTACTTC CASSVQGDKQYF
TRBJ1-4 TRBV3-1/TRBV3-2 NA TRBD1 TGTGCCAGCAGCCATTCCGGGACAGGGAATGAAAAACTGTTTTTT CASSHSGTGNEKLFF
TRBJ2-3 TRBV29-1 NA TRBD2 TGCAGCGTGGGCGCCCTAGCGGGGGTGTCCACAGATACGCAGTATTTT CSVGALAGVSTDTQYF
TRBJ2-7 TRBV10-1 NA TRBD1 TGCGCCAGCAGTGAAGAAATAGGGGACAGGGGTAGGTACGAGCAGTACTTC CASSEEIGDRGRYEQYF
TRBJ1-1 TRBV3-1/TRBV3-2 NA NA TGTGCCAGCAGCCGGGGGGTAGGGAACACTGAAGCTTTCTTT CASSRGVGNTEAFF
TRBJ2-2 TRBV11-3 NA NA TGTGCCAGCAGCCACCCGACAGATCCCAAGCCGGCGGCGGACACCGGGGAGCTGTTTTTT CASSHPTDPKPAADTGELFF
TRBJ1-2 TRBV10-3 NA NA TGTGCCATCAGTGAGCCGGGGGTTGGTGGCTACACCTTC CAISEPGVGGYTF
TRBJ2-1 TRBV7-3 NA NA TGTGCCAGCAGCTGGGGGACTGCGCCCTACAATGAGCAGTTCTTC CASSWGTAPYNEQFF
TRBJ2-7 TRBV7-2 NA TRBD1 TGTGCCAGCAGCTTTGGGACAGGATCCTACGAGCAGTACTTC CASSFGTGSYEQYF
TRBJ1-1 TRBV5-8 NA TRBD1 TGTGCCAGCAGCCTCGGACAGGGAGGCACTGAAGCTTTCTTT CASSLGQGGTEAFF
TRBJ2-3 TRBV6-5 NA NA TGTGCCAGCAGCCCCACCCGTCGGTCCACAGATACGCAGTATTTT CASSPTRRSTDTQYF
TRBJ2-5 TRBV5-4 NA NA TGTGCCAGCAGCTTGGACGGGGTCGGGGAGACCCAGTACTTC CASSLDGVGETQYF
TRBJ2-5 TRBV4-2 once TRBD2 TGTGCCAGCAGTACTCGGGAGGGTGAGACCCAGTACTTC CASSTREGETQYF
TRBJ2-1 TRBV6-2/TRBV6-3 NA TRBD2 TGTGCCAGCAGTTACGGCTCAGCGGGAGGGTATGAGCAGTTCTTC CASSYGSAGGYEQFF